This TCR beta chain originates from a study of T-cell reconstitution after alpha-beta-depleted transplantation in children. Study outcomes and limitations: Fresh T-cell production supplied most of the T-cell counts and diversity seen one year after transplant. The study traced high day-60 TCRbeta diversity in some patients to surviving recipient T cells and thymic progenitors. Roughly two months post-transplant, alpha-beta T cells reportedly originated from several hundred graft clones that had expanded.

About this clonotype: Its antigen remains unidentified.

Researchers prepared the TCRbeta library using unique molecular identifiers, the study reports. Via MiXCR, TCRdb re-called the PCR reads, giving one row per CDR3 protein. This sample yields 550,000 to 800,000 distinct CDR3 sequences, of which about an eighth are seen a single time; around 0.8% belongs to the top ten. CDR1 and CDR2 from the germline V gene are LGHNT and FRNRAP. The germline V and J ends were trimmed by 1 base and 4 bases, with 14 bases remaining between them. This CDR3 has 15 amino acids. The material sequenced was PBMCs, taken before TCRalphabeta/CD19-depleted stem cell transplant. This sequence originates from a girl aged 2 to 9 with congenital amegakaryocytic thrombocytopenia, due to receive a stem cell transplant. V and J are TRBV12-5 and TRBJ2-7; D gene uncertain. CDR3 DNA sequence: TGTGCTAGTGGTTTGGGATCATTCACGGAATACGAGCAGTACTTC. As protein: CASGLGSFTEYEQYF.